These T cell receptor beta chains were read from a single sample in a study of human T cells and chemical hapten exposure. TCRdb reprocessed the 5' RACE reads via MiXCR and lists one record per CDR3 protein. The repertoire holds about 140,000 distinct CDR3 sequences, with roughly 4.1% as singletons. The receptors were sampled from a female donor in good health. The CDR3 runs from the conserved cysteine through the conserved F or W. Each record gives: clone size, D gene, V gene, J gene, CDR3 protein, CDR3 DNA. The D gene is left open where the match is weak. The size entry gives how often the clone was seen (once, few, many) or a class if it is expanded.

abundance: many
d_gene: TRBD1
v_gene: TRBV10-3
j_gene: TRBJ2-2
CDR3aa: CAISFRQGMRTGELFF
CDR3nt: TGTGCCATCAGCTTCCGACAGGGAATGAGGACCGGGGAGCTGTTTTTT

abundance: many
d_gene: -
v_gene: TRBV12-3/TRBV12-4
j_gene: TRBJ1-2
CDR3aa: CASSWGVGYTF
CDR3nt: TGTGCCAGCAGTTGGGGGGTCGGCTACACCTTC

abundance: many
d_gene: -
v_gene: TRBV7-2
j_gene: TRBJ1-2
CDR3aa: CASSPGFGSYGYTF
CDR3nt: TGTGCCAGCAGCCCAGGATTCGGGAGTTATGGCTACACCTTC

abundance: many
d_gene: -
v_gene: TRBV6-8
j_gene: TRBJ2-7
CDR3aa: CASSRLGKPSYEQYF
CDR3nt: TGTGCCAGCAGCCGTTTGGGGAAACCTTCCTACGAGCAGTACTTC

abundance: many
d_gene: TRBD2
v_gene: TRBV7-2
j_gene: TRBJ2-3
CDR3aa: CASSLGLAGADTQYF
CDR3nt: TGTGCCAGCAGCTTAGGACTAGCGGGAGCAGATACGCAGTATTTT

abundance: few
d_gene: TRBD1
v_gene: TRBV12-3/TRBV12-4
j_gene: TRBJ2-3
CDR3aa: CASSPRGQGFDTQYF
CDR3nt: TGTGCCAGCAGTCCCCGTGGACAGGGATTTGATACGCAGTATTTT

abundance: many
d_gene: -
v_gene: TRBV20-1
j_gene: TRBJ1-5
CDR3aa: CSARDINSNQPQHF
CDR3nt: TGCAGTGCTCGGGACATCAATAGCAATCAGCCCCAGCATTTT

abundance: many
d_gene: -
v_gene: TRBV12-3/TRBV12-4
j_gene: TRBJ1-1
CDR3aa: CASSRGANTEAFF
CDR3nt: TGTGCCAGCAGCCGTGGGGCTAACACTGAAGCTTTCTTT

abundance: many
d_gene: -
v_gene: TRBV20-1
j_gene: TRBJ2-7
CDR3aa: CSARDTPTRVKYEQYF
CDR3nt: TGCAGTGCTAGAGATACCCCAACCAGGGTCAAATACGAGCAGTACTTC

abundance: many
d_gene: TRBD2
v_gene: TRBV12-3/TRBV12-4
j_gene: TRBJ2-3
CDR3aa: CASSRSGGRTDTQYF
CDR3nt: TGTGCCAGCAGTCGAAGCGGGGGCCGCACAGATACGCAGTATTTT

abundance: many
d_gene: TRBD1
v_gene: TRBV7-9
j_gene: TRBJ2-4
CDR3aa: CASSPHLRTGGLLEAKNIQYF
CDR3nt: TGTGCCAGCAGCCCCCATCTAAGGACAGGGGGCCTACTTGAGGCCAAAAACATTCAGTACTTC